A selection of T cell receptor beta chains follows, all from one sample in a study of blood T cell repertoires in COVID-19. The data were produced by immunoSEQ multiplex PCR, yet TCRdb's version contains in-frame clones alone and is incomplete. The table includes about 380,000 clones, 88% detected once. The sequencing input was PBMCs or T cells enriched from blood (not recorded which). These receptor sequences come from a woman aged 18-30 years who had recovered from COVID-19. Each CDR3 is given with its conserved first and last residue. The D gene is left open where the match is weak. For some rows the clone size is stated as once, few or many, or as a class when expanded; others skip it.

V gene	J gene	clone size	D gene	CDR3 protein	CDR3 DNA
TRBV6-5	TRBJ1-2	.	.	CASPPQGTSGGYTF	TGTGCCAGCCCGCCTCAGGGGACCAGTGGTGGCTACACCTTC
TRBV5-1	TRBJ1-2	.	TRBD1	CASTSWTGANYGYTF	TGCGCCAGCACCTCCTGGACAGGGGCCAACTATGGCTACACCTTC
TRBV2	TRBJ1-1	.	.	CASSRGGHEAFF	TGTGCCAGCAGTAGAGGGGGACATGAAGCTTTCTTT
TRBV28	TRBJ2-3	.	TRBD2	CASSSPVAGGGTDTQYF	TGTGCCAGCAGTTCCCCGGTAGCGGGGGGAGGCACAGATACGCAGTATTTT
TRBV12-2	TRBJ1-4	.	.	CASRLVRGPRNEKLFF	TGTGCAAGTCGCTTAGTAAGGGGGCCAAGGAATGAAAAACTGTTTTTT
TRBV11-1	TRBJ2-2	.	TRBD1	CASEQGSGTGELFF	TGTGCCAGTGAACAGGGGTCGGGCACCGGGGAGCTGTTTTTT
TRBV7-2	TRBJ1-2	few	TRBD1	CASSSSPSGTDVVYGYTF	TGTGCCAGCAGCTCAAGCCCTTCCGGGACAGATGTCGTCTATGGCTACACCTTC
TRBV10-3	TRBJ1-4	.	TRBD1	CAISESDRGDEKLFF	TGTGCCATCAGTGAGTCTGACAGGGGGGATGAAAAACTGTTTTTT
TRBV5-6	TRBJ2-7	.	.	CASSSQGYEQYF	TGTGCCAGCAGCTCACAGGGCTACGAGCAGTACTTC
TRBV6-5	TRBJ2-2	.	.	CASSWTVNTGFGELFF	TGTGCCAGCAGTTGGACAGTCAATACGGGATTCGGGGAGCTGTTTTTT
TRBV19	TRBJ1-2	.	TRBD1	CATPDRDYGYTF	TGTGCCACCCCCGACAGGGACTATGGCTACACCTTC
TRBV6-5	TRBJ1-2	.	.	CASSGFYGYTF	TGTGCCAGCAGCGGGTTCTATGGCTACACCTTC
TRBV2	TRBJ2-7	.	.	CASSQTVITYEQYF	TGTGCCAGCAGTCAGACAGTCATAACCTACGAGCAGTACTTC
TRBV7-2	TRBJ1-5	.	.	CASSVSGRWGNQPQHF	TGTGCCAGCAGCGTTAGCGGGCGGTGGGGCAATCAGCCCCAGCATTTT
TRBV11-3	TRBJ1-1	.	.	CASSNGQTGTEAFF	TGTGCCAGCAGCAATGGACAGACGGGGACTGAAGCTTTCTTT
TRBV18	TRBJ1-1	.	TRBD1	CASSPDRGDTEAFF	TGTGCCAGCTCACCAGACAGGGGGGACACTGAAGCTTTCTTT
TRBV28	TRBJ1-2	.	.	CASSLRGRHGYTF	TGTGCCAGCAGTTTAAGGGGTCGGCATGGCTACACCTTC
TRBV7-9	TRBJ1-1	.	.	CASSLVGRGPTEAFF	TGTGCCAGCAGCTTAGTCGGTAGGGGCCCGACTGAAGCTTTCTTT
TRBV28	TRBJ1-5	.	.	CASSLFQGIRQPQHF	TGTGCCAGCAGTTTATTCCAGGGGATTCGGCAGCCCCAGCATTTT
TRBV28	TRBJ1-1	.	TRBD1	CASRRTGGKGEAFF	TGTGCCAGCAGAAGGACAGGGGGCAAGGGTGAAGCTTTCTTT
TRBV11-2	TRBJ2-1	once	TRBD2	CASSSPLAGAYNEQFF	TGTGCCAGCAGCTCTCCCCTAGCGGGAGCCTACAATGAGCAGTTCTTC
TRBV4-1	TRBJ2-3	.	.	CASSQDSREGTDTQYF	TGCGCCAGCAGCCAAGATTCTCGGGAAGGGACAGATACGCAGTATTTT
TRBV5-1	TRBJ1-2	.	.	CASSLDRRANYGYTF	TGCGCCAGCAGCTTGGACAGGCGAGCTAACTATGGCTACACCTTC
TRBV5-1	TRBJ1-1	.	.	CASSLASQTPEAFF	TGCGCCAGCAGCTTGGCATCACAGACCCCTGAAGCTTTCTTT
TRBV30	TRBJ2-5	.	TRBD2	CAWSSMGLAGGLETQYF	TGTGCCTGGAGTTCCATGGGACTAGCGGGGGGGCTTGAGACCCAGTACTTC
TRBV11-2	TRBJ2-7	.	TRBD1	CASSTPGTGLSYEQYF	TGTGCCAGCAGCACCCCCGGGACAGGGCTCTCCTACGAGCAGTACTTC
TRBV5-1	TRBJ1-2	.	TRBD1	CASSPRDRVDYGYTF	TGCGCCAGCAGCCCCCGGGACAGGGTAGATTATGGCTACACCTTC
TRBV13	TRBJ2-2	.	TRBD1	CASTIQGPVTGELFF	TGTGCCAGCACCATACAGGGGCCGGTAACCGGGGAGCTGTTTTTT
TRBV5-6	TRBJ2-7	.	TRBD1	CASSGTAVYYEQYF	TGTGCCAGCTCCGGGACAGCCGTTTATTACGAGCAGTACTTC
TRBV3-1/TRBV3-2	TRBJ1-1	.	.	CASSPGGGPTEAFF	TGTGCCAGCAGCCCTGGGGGGGGCCCCACTGAAGCTTTCTTT
TRBV9	TRBJ1-2	.	TRBD1	CASSVGPRGQVNGYTF	TGTGCCAGCAGCGTAGGCCCCAGGGGGCAGGTAAATGGCTACACCTTC
TRBV11-2	TRBJ2-3	once	.	CASSLAGTSEGDTQYF	TGTGCCAGCAGCTTAGCGGGGACTTCCGAGGGAGATACGCAGTATTTT
TRBV19	TRBJ2-7	.	.	CASSPGPGSYEQYF	TGTGCCAGTAGTCCTGGTCCGGGGTCCTACGAGCAGTACTTC
TRBV3-1/TRBV3-2	TRBJ1-1	.	.	CASSQGTLRDTEAFF	TGTGCCAGCAGCCAAGGAACGCTGAGGGACACTGAAGCTTTCTTT
TRBV9	TRBJ1-1	.	TRBD1	CASSLSPGQGTEAFF	TGTGCCAGCAGCCTTAGCCCGGGACAGGGGACTGAAGCTTTCTTT
TRBV19	TRBJ1-5	.	.	CASSIDPPVRVRQPQHF	TGTGCCAGTAGTATAGATCCGCCGGTGAGGGTACGTCAGCCCCAGCATTTT
TRBV30	TRBJ1-1	.	.	CAWSEGGTEAFF	TGTGCCTGGAGTGAAGGAGGCACTGAAGCTTTCTTT
TRBV18	TRBJ2-7	.	.	CASSVAGGSYEQYF	TGTGCCAGCTCAGTGGCGGGTGGCTCCTACGAGCAGTACTTC
TRBV2	TRBJ2-2	.	.	CASSEGRGFAGELFF	TGTGCCAGCAGTGAAGGCAGAGGGTTCGCCGGGGAGCTGTTTTTT
TRBV7-9	TRBJ2-2	.	.	CAILNSGSTPGELFF	TGTGCCATCCTTAATTCAGGGTCGACGCCCGGGGAGCTGTTTTTT
TRBV2	TRBJ1-2	.	TRBD1	CASRKGQGNNYGYTF	TGTGCCAGCAGAAAGGGACAGGGCAACAACTATGGCTACACCTTC
TRBV3-1/TRBV3-2	TRBJ1-2	.	TRBD1	CASSPTGGRYGYTF	TGTGCCAGCAGCCCGACAGGGGGAAGATATGGCTACACCTTC
TRBV7-8	TRBJ1-4	.	TRBD1	CASSLLEPGQGLFF	TGTGCCAGCAGCTTACTGGAACCGGGACAGGGGTTGTTTTTT
TRBV4-1	TRBJ2-3	.	TRBD2	CASQPSGGADTQYF	TGCGCCAGCCAACCTAGCGGGGGGGCAGATACGCAGTATTTT
TRBV19	TRBJ1-3	.	.	CASKGVDSSGNTIYF	TGTGCCAGTAAGGGGGTGGACAGCTCTGGAAACACCATATATTTT
TRBV5-6	TRBJ2-7	.	.	CASSLRESYEQYF	TGTGCCAGCAGCCTAAGGGAGTCCTACGAGCAGTACTTC
TRBV6-5	TRBJ2-7	few	TRBD2	CASSYGLAGTYEQYF	TGTGCCAGCAGTTACGGGCTAGCGGGGACCTACGAGCAGTACTTC
TRBV7-2	TRBJ1-2	.	TRBD1	CASRITETGINYGYTF	TGTGCCAGCAGAATTACCGAGACAGGGATTAACTATGGCTACACCTTC